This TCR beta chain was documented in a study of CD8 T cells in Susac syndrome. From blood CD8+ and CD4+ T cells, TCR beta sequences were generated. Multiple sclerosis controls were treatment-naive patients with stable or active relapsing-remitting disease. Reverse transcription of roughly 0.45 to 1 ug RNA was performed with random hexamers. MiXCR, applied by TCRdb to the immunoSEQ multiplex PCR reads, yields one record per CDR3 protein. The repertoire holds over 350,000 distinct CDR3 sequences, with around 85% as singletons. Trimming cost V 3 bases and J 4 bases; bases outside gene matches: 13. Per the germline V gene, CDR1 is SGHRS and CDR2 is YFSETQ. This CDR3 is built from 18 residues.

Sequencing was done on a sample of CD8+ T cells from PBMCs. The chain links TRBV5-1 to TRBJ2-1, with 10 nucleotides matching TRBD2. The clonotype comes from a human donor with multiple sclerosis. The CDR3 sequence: CASSSGERSGRVYNEQFF. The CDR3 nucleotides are TGCGCCAGCAGCTCTGGGGAAAGGAGCGGGAGGGTTTACAATGAGCAGTTCTTC.